This TCR beta chain was found in a study of a mutant IDH1 vaccine in newly diagnosed glioma. Study details: The therapy given earlier, which was standard therapy, consisted of radiotherapy, temozolomide, or both, and most of the patients received both.

Assay: immunoSEQ multiplex PCR; the TCRdb copy retains only in-frame clones and omits some. Of 110,000 or so clones listed, around 90% were seen once; the top ten hold 0.5% to 0.65%. The time point here: week 11, during vaccination. Doses consisted of 300 ug of mutant IDH1 20-mer peptide each, paired with topical imiquimod. A remark on this clone: What it recognizes is unknown.

The CDR3 is made up of 12 amino acids. Trimming shortened V by 6 bases and J by 7 bases, and 7 bases separated the two germline ends. CDR1 WSHSY and CDR2 SAAADI come from the germline V gene. The sequences come from PBMCs, collected from a glioma patient whose treatment included an IDH1 peptide vaccine. The TCR was taken from a woman aged 50 to 60 with glioma. The rearrangement uses TRBV10-2 and TRBJ1-6, with TRBD1 as a possible D gene (5 bases). The DNA of the CDR3 is TGCGCCAGCAGAGGGGCGAATTCACCCCTCCACTTT. It yields the protein CASRGANSPLHF.